These 13 T cell receptor beta chains share one sample of origin, sequenced in a study of blood T cells in healthy people across ages. Primers used in a second PCR of about 6 to 12 cycles were a sample-barcoded 5' primer and a J-beta primer mix. MiXCR, applied by TCRdb to the 5' RACE reads, yields one record per CDR3 protein. The data contain about 1.1 million distinct CDR3 sequences, about two fifths of them seen just once; the ten biggest clones take up around 13%. Sequencing was performed on blood. These receptor sequences come from a man between 18 and 29 years old in good health.

V gene TRBV9 combines with J gene TRBJ2-1, with D maybe TRBD1 (6 bases). V gave up 4 bases and J gave up 7 bases, with 15 bases separating them. The CDR3 covers 14 residues. Looked up from germline, CDR1 is SGDLS and CDR2 is YYNGEE. Here the CDR3 DNA reads TGTGCCAGCAGCTCCCGGGACATAGATAATGAGCAGTTCTTC. This sequence encodes CASSSRDIDNEQFF. Based on the CDR3 plus reference TRBV9 and TRBJ2-1, the full variable domain is DSGVTQTPKHLITATGQRVTLRCSPRSGDLSVYWYQQSLDQGLQFLIQYYNGEERAKGNILERFSAQQFPDLHSELNLSSLELGDSALYFCASSSRDIDNEQFFGPGTRLTVL.

The chain links TRBV6-2 or TRBV6-3 to TRBJ1-5, with unresolved D. The CDR3 covers 12 residues. The V gene lost 0 bases and the J gene lost 12 bases, with 9 bases spanning the gap. Germline values: CDR1 MNHEY, CDR2 SVGEGT. Here the CDR3 reads CASSYSKAHQHF. CDR3 coding DNA: TGTGCCAGCAGTTACTCGAAGGCTCACCAGCATTTT.

This clonotype came up many times. This chain joins TRBV12-3 or TRBV12-4 and TRBJ1-1; TRBD1 is a possible D gene (6 bases). The germline V and J ends were trimmed by 4 bases and 1 base, with 10 bases remaining between them. The CDR3 runs 14 residues. CDR3 nucleotides: TGTGCCAGCAGTTCCTCGGACAGGAACACTGAAGCTTTCTTT. It encodes CASSSSDRNTEAFF.

A few counts support this clonotype. The chain couples TRBV7-9 to TRBJ1-1; D gene ambiguous. V was pared by 8 bases and J by 0 bases, with 10 bases between. Germline V gene data show CDR1 as SEHNR and CDR2 as FQNEAQ (reference sequence). The CDR3 runs to 13 residues. CDR3 coding DNA: TGTGCCAGCCGGCGGGAAATGAACACTGAAGCTTTCTTT. Translated, it gives CASRREMNTEAFF.

This clonotype showed up just once. CDR3 sequence: CASSLGWGERTDTQYF. The CDR3 nucleotides read TGTGCCAGCAGCTTAGGTTGGGGTGAAAGAACAGATACGCAGTATTTT. The chain links TRBV7-8 to TRBJ2-3; no definite D call. This CDR3 has 16 residues. CDR1 is SGHVS, CDR2 FQNEAQ, per germline. V lost 1 base and J lost 3, with 14 bases in between.

This clonotype was detected only a few times. Written as DNA, the CDR3 is TGTGCCAGCAAAACAGCGGGAGCTAGGAACACTGAAGCTTTCTTT. The encoded protein is CASKTAGARNTEAFF. This chain uses TRBV12-3 or TRBV12-4 with TRBJ1-1; D not certain. V shed 7 bases and J shed 1 base, with 16 bases lying between them. This CDR3 is built from 15 residues.

On this clonotype: This clone may be a read error of a much larger clone one base away. The CDR3 spells CSARVGRSYNEQYF. CDR3 nucleotides: TGCAGCGCTCGGGTAGGCCGATCCTACAATGAGCAGTACTTC. The chain joins TRBV29-1 to TRBJ2-1; D unclear. With the DNA end fitting TRBJ2-7 better, the J assignment may be wrong. Germline assignment: CDR1 SQVTM and CDR2 ANQGSEA. CDR3 size: 14 residues.

The chain joins TRBV20-1 to TRBJ2-4; 8 nucleotides match TRBD1. Near its end, the DNA agrees better with TRBJ2-7, so the J call may be wrong. The CDR3 loop spans 13 amino acids. Per the germline V gene, CDR1 is DFQATT and CDR2 is SNEGSKA (reference sequence). DNA for the CDR3: TGCAGTGCTAGGAGGACAGGGAGCCACGAGCAGTACTTC. Its translation: CSARRTGSHEQYF.

This clonotype was counted between two and nine times. V usage is TRBV20-1 and J usage is TRBJ1-1; the D gene is possibly TRBD1 (5 bases). The CDR3 is made up of 14 amino acids. Germline values: CDR1 DFQATT, CDR2 SNEGSKA (reference sequence). V was clipped by 3 bases and J by 0 bases, with 11 bases between them. The CDR3 DNA sequence: TGCAGTGCTAGGGAGGGGCGAGTGAACACTGAAGCTTTCTTT. Translating gives CSAREGRVNTEAFF.

The chain has TRBV19 and TRBJ2-1, with D unclear. Germline CDR1 is LNHDA and CDR2 is SQIVND (reference sequence). Trimming left V 5 bases short and J 6 bases short, with 17 bases between. The CDR3 is 15 residues long. The CDR3 region is CASSPLTPWGNEQFF. CDR3 DNA sequence: TGTGCCAGTAGTCCATTAACCCCCTGGGGCAATGAGCAGTTCTTC.

The chain employs TRBV20-1 and TRBJ1-6; D is perhaps TRBD1 (6 bases). The V end was cut by 0 bases, the J end by 4 bases, with 10 bases between. The CDR3 has 15 residues. In germline, CDR1 is DFQATT, CDR2 SNEGSKA (reference sequence). The CDR3 sequence: CSARDGTPYNSPLHF. The DNA of the CDR3 is TGCAGTGCTAGAGATGGGACACCGTATAATTCACCCCTCCACTTT.

This clonotype was detected ten times or more. This chain joins TRBV20-1 and TRBJ1-2; D remains unclear. CDR1 is DFQATT and CDR2 is SNEGSKA in the germline V gene (reference sequence). There are 13 residues in the CDR3. V was clipped by 3 bases and J by 6 bases, with 14 bases between them. CDR3 nucleotide sequence: TGCAGTGCTAGGGCGCTCAAGGACGATGGCTACACCTTC. Translation gives CSARALKDDGYTF.

The J gene is TRBJ2-1, the V gene TRBV3-1, with D possibly being TRBD1 or TRBD2 (5 bases each). Germline lookup yields CDR1 LGHDT and CDR2 YNNKEL (reference sequence). The CDR3 is 13 residues long. Trimming shortened V by 3 bases and J by 10 bases, and 13 bases separated the two germline ends. Written as DNA, the CDR3 is TGTGCCAGCAGCCAGTCGTCCGGGGCCGAGCAGTTCTTC. Translated, it gives CASSQSSGAEQFF.